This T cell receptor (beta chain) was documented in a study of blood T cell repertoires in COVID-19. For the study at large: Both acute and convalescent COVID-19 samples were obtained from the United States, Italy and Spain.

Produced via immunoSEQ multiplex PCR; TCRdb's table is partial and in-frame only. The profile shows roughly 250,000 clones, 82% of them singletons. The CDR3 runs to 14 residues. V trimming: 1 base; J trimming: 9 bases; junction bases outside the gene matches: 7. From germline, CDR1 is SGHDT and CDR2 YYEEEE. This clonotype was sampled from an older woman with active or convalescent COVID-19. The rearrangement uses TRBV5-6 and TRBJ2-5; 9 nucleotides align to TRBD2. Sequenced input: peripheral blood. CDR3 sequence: CASSLSSGGTAQYF. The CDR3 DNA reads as TGTGCCAGCAGCTTGAGTAGCGGGGGTACGGCCCAGTACTTC.